The rows below give T cell receptor beta chains drawn from one sample of a study of molecular identifiers for immune sequencing clone quantification. TCRdb re-derived calls from the PCR reads in MiXCR, one entry per CDR3 protein. The sample lists about 640,000 distinct CDR3 sequences, approximately 20% occurring once. Specimen: naive CD8+ T cells from blood, with Jurkat cell RNA spiked in. These TCRs come from a human donor in good health. Some libraries in this study had Jurkat cell RNA spiked in. CDR3s include the opening cysteine and the closing phenylalanine or tryptophan. Fields, in order: D gene, V gene, clone size, J gene, CDR3 protein, CDR3 DNA. D genes are given only for firm matches. Expanded clones get a size class; other rows say once, few or many, or leave the size out.

>-|TRBV9|many|TRBJ1-1
CASSVGSRGRNTEAFF
TGTGCCAGCAGCGTTGGTAGCCGGGGAAGGAACACTGAAGCTTTCTTT
>-|TRBV7-9|many|TRBJ2-1
CASSNGGPQFF
TGTGCCAGCAGCAACGGGGGACCCCAGTTCTTC
>-|TRBV6-5|many|TRBJ1-5
CASSYLKFQPQHF
TGTGCCAGCAGTTACTTAAAGTTCCAGCCCCAGCATTTT
>TRBD2|TRBV11-2|-|TRBJ2-1
CASSLGASGGANEQFF
TGTGCCAGCAGCTTAGGGGCTAGCGGGGGGGCGAATGAGCAGTTCTTC
>TRBD2|TRBV12-3/TRBV12-4|-|TRBJ2-3
CASSLAGLASADTQYF
TGTGCCAGCAGTTTAGCGGGACTAGCGAGTGCAGATACGCAGTATTTT
>TRBD2|TRBV20-1|many|TRBJ2-1
CSAASILSGSPALF
TGCAGTGCCGCGTCGATCCTTAGCGGGAGCCCCGCCCTCTTC
>TRBD1|TRBV7-9|few|TRBJ1-3
CASSSRTGGRVTGNTIYF
TGTGCCAGCAGCTCTCGGACAGGGGGCAGGGTTACTGGAAACACCATATATTTT
>-|TRBV7-9|-|TRBJ2-7
CASSQIGAGNAYEQYF
TGTGCCAGCAGCCAAATCGGTGCAGGGAATGCCTACGAGCAGTACTTC
>-|TRBV5-1|many|TRBJ2-1
CASSLAQQNEQFF
TGCGCCAGCAGCTTGGCACAGCAAAATGAGCAGTTCTTC
>-|TRBV4-1|-|TRBJ2-5
CASSPGRYIETQYF
TGCGCCAGCAGCCCGGGACGCTATATAGAGACCCAGTACTTC
>TRBD1|TRBV27|many|TRBJ2-5
CASSLTQGAGETQYF
TGTGCCAGCAGTTTAACGCAGGGGGCTGGGGAGACCCAGTACTTC
>TRBD2|TRBV28|many|TRBJ2-3
CASSLLAGGTTDTQYF
TGTGCCAGCAGTTTACTAGCGGGAGGGACCACAGATACGCAGTATTTT
>TRBD1|TRBV6-5|many|TRBJ1-4
CASSSTGDYEKLFF
TGTGCCAGCAGTTCGACAGGGGATTATGAAAAACTGTTTTTT
>-|TRBV7-9|-|TRBJ2-1
CASSLVFPGLPGTFF
TGTGCCAGCAGCTTAGTCTTCCCTGGACTGCCGGGGACGTTCTTC
>-|TRBV6-1|many|TRBJ2-1
CASSDWQGYEQFF
TGTGCCAGCAGTGATTGGCAGGGCTATGAGCAGTTCTTC
>TRBD1|TRBV10-3|-|TRBJ2-7
CAISEGTASYEQYF
TGTGCCATCAGTGAAGGGACAGCTTCCTACGAGCAGTACTTC
>-|TRBV27|many|TRBJ2-7
CASSLTPGTAGRNEQYF
TGTGCCAGCAGTTTAACGCCAGGGACAGCGGGACGGAACGAGCAGTACTTC
>TRBD2|TRBV11-3|-|TRBJ2-1
CASSAWASGGSGEQFF
TGTGCCAGCAGCGCCTGGGCTAGCGGGGGATCAGGTGAGCAGTTCTTC
>-|TRBV4-1|-|TRBJ2-7
CASHSAGAYEQYF
TGCGCCAGCCACAGCGCCGGTGCCTACGAGCAGTACTTC
>-|TRBV20-1|many|TRBJ2-5
CSVGSGLQETQYF
TGCAGTGTTGGTAGCGGCCTCCAAGAGACCCAGTACTTC